This TCR beta chain was recorded in a study of T-cell reconstitution after alpha-beta-depleted transplantation in children. The germline V gene encodes CDR1 SGHRS and CDR2 YFSETQ. CDR3 length: 15 amino acids. Trimming stripped 0 bases from V and 5 bases from J, with 11 bases between. Construction of the TCRbeta library involved unique molecular identifiers. Via MiXCR, TCRdb re-called the PCR reads, giving one row per CDR3 protein. The sample lists 300,000 to 400,000 distinct CDR3 sequences, roughly 14% occurring once. The J gene is TRBJ2-2, the V gene TRBV5-1; TRBD2 might be the D (7 bases). The sequence came from a human donor who donated a stem cell graft to a child with Fanconi anemia. The sample consisted of PBMCs, taken from the stem cell graft. CDR3 DNA sequence: TGCGCCAGCAGCTTGGAAGGGGGGGTTACCGGGGAGCTGTTTTTT. The encoded protein is CASSLEGGVTGELFF.